The rows below give T cell receptor beta chains drawn from one sample of a study of blood T cells in healthy people across ages. TCRdb analysed the 5' RACE reads with MiXCR anew, one entry per CDR3 protein. The data contain 550,000 to 700,000 distinct CDR3 sequences, 27% of them seen just once; the ten biggest clones take up less than 20%. Source material: blood. The receptors come from a woman in her 70s in good health. The CDR3 runs from the conserved cysteine through the conserved F or W. D genes are given only for firm matches. Part of the rows lack a size; the others show once, few, many or a class for expanded clones.

d_gene,abundance,j_gene,v_gene,CDR3nt,CDR3aa
NA,NA,TRBJ2-2,TRBV2,TGTGCCAGCAGTGAGGCTTACACCGGGGAGCTGTTTTTT,CASSEAYTGELFF
TRBD2,NA,TRBJ2-1,TRBV20-1,TGCAGTGCCCCCGGGGCGGGGGGTTATGAGCAGTTCTTC,CSAPGAGGYEQFF
TRBD1,few,TRBJ1-2,TRBV29-1,TGCAGCGTGGGGGGGGCAGGGGGCTCGAACTATGGCTACACCTTC,CSVGGAGGSNYGYTF
NA,NA,TRBJ1-2,TRBV9,TGTGCCAGCAGCGGCCGCAACAGGGAAAGCTGTGGCTACACCTTC,CASSGRNRESCGYTF
TRBD1,NA,TRBJ1-2,TRBV29-1,TGCAGCTCTAGTCAGGGGGCTGCTGGCTACACCTTC,CSSSQGAAGYTF
NA,NA,TRBJ2-6,TRBV15,TGTGCCACCAGCAGAGACTGGACAGCTGGGGCCAACGTCCTGACTTTC,CATSRDWTAGANVLTF
TRBD2,NA,TRBJ2-7,TRBV20-1,TGCAGTGCTAGATATAGCGGGGGGGCAAGGTACGAGCAGTACTTC,CSARYSGGARYEQYF
NA,NA,TRBJ1-2,TRBV7-3,TGTGCCAGCAGCTCCCGGGACGCGGGGGGCTACACCTTC,CASSSRDAGGYTF
NA,NA,TRBJ1-1,TRBV2,TGTGCCAGCAGCGAAGCGCCGAAAGGGAACACTGAAGCTTTCTTT,CASSEAPKGNTEAFF
NA,NA,TRBJ2-2,TRBV7-3,TGTGCCAGCAGCACCGGACATACGAACACCGGGGAGCTGTTTTTT,CASSTGHTNTGELFF
NA,NA,TRBJ2-3,TRBV6-2/TRBV6-3,TGTGCCAGCAGAAGTGGGGGGGCAGGTACAGATACGCAGTATTTT,CASRSGGAGTDTQYF
NA,few,TRBJ2-2,TRBV7-3,TGTGCCAGCAGCCCCCAGGGCGGCGCCGGGGAGCTGTTTTTT,CASSPQGGAGELFF
NA,many,TRBJ2-3,TRBV11-2,TGTGCCAGCAGCTTTACGACGACAGATACGCAGTATTTT,CASSFTTTDTQYF
NA,NA,TRBJ1-1,TRBV7-9,TGTGCCAGCAGCCCTCGGACCGGATCATCCACTGAAGCTTTCTTT,CASSPRTGSSTEAFF
NA,few,TRBJ1-1,TRBV5-1,TGCGCCAGCAAAGGAGGACAGCCCAACACTGAAGCTTTCTTT,CASKGGQPNTEAFF
NA,NA,TRBJ2-5,TRBV6-2/TRBV6-3,TGTGCCAGCAGCCGACTCGCTCTGGGAGAGACCCAGTACTTC,CASSRLALGETQYF